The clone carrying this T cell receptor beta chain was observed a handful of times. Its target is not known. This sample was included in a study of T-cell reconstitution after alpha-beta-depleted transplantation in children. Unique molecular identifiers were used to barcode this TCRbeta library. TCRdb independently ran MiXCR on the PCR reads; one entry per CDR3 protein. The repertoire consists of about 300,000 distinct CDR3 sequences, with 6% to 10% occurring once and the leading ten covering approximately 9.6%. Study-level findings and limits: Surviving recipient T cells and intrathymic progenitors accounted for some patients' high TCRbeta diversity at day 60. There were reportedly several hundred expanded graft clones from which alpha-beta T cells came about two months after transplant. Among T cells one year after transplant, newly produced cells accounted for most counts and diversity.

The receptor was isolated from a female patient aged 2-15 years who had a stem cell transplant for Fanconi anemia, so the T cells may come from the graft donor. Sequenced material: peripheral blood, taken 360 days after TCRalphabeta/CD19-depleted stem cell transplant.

The CDR3 DNA follows: TGCAGCGGAGGCGGGGAGACCCAGTACTTC. This sequence encodes CSGGGETQYF. The J gene is TRBJ2-5, the V gene TRBV29-1; tentatively, D is TRBD2 (5 bases). The CDR3 extends over 10 amino acids. Germline V gene lookup returns CDR1 SQVTM and CDR2 ANQGSEA. With 7 bases removed from V and 5 bases from J, the gap between germline ends came to 8 bases.